Each of the 9 T cell receptor beta chains below was sequenced from the same sample in a study of control samples from healthy donors and cancer patients. Only in-frame clones appear in the TCRdb table, and some are missing; sequencing was by immunoSEQ multiplex PCR. The sample lists 75,000 to 90,000 clones, 89% occurring once. Material for sequencing was PBMCs. The receptors derive from a woman in her fifties or sixties with colorectal cancer.

The chain is built from TRBV6-5 and TRBJ1-1, with TRBD1 matching over 7 bases. This CDR3 has 13 residues. V gave up 3 bases and J gave up 5 bases; unmatched junction bases: 3. The V gene's germline CDR1 is MNHEY and CDR2 SVGAGI. As DNA, the CDR3 is TGTGCCAGCAGTTATACAGGGGAGACTGAAGCTTTCTTT. Its protein is CASSYTGETEAFF.

In this sample, this clone turned up once. The rearrangement links TRBV7-2 to TRBJ2-3; 9 bases align to TRBD2. V lost 1 base, J lost 1 base, and 0 bases stayed unmatched. The germline CDR1 and CDR2 sequences are SGHTA and FQGNSA. This CDR3 contains 15 residues. CDR3 amino acids: CASSLVAGGTDTQYF. The CDR3 DNA reads as TGTGCCAGCAGCTTAGTAGCGGGGGGCACAGATACGCAGTATTTT.

V gene TRBV24-1 combines with J gene TRBJ2-1; TRBD1 agrees at 8 bases. With 4 bases clipped from V and 9 bases from J, the junction kept 10 bases outside the gene matches. CDR1 KGHDR and CDR2 SFDVKD come from the germline V gene. The CDR3 totals 15 residues. CDR3: CATSETGQGGSEQFF. Written as DNA, the CDR3 is TGTGCCACCAGTGAAACTGGACAGGGCGGTAGTGAGCAGTTCTTC.

This clone was recorded only once. The chain has TRBV7-2 and TRBJ2-3; possibly TRBD2 for D (6 bases). V shed 4 bases and J shed 9 bases, with 11 bases lying between them. From germline, CDR1 is SGHTA and CDR2 FQGNSA. This CDR3 region has 12 residues. CDR3 sequence: CASSSGLVTQYF. As DNA, the CDR3 is TGTGCCAGCAGCTCGGGACTTGTAACGCAGTATTTT.

This clone appeared once. The rearrangement links TRBV5-6 to TRBJ2-4; perhaps TRBD1 as D (5 bases). Trimming left V 2 bases short and J 9 bases short, with 12 bases between. In germline, CDR1 is SGHDT, CDR2 YYEEEE. This CDR3 region has 13 residues. The CDR3 nucleotides are TGTGCCAGCAGCTTCATAGGGGTGAGCATTCAGTACTTC. This translates into CASSFIGVSIQYF.

This clone was seen more than once but under ten times. The rearrangement uses TRBV6-5 and TRBJ1-6; 7 bases line up with TRBD1. Germline CDR1 MNHEY, CDR2 SVGAGI. The CDR3 has 16 residues. V trimming: 0 bases; J trimming: 8 bases; junction bases outside the gene matches: 7. CDR3 nucleotides: TGTGCCAGCAGTTACTCGAGCAGGGGGTGGGATTCACCCCTCCACTTT. Translated, it gives CASSYSSRGWDSPLHF.

This chain links TRBV5-1 with TRBJ2-3; D possibly uses TRBD1 or TRBD2 (5 bases each). Germline V CDR1 and CDR2: SGHRS, YFSETQ. The CDR3 is made up of 15 amino acids. V dropped 4 bases and J dropped 2 bases, with 14 bases sitting between them. The CDR3 region has the DNA TGCGCCAGCAGCCCCCGAGGGGAGTACACAGATACGCAGTATTTT. As protein: CASSPRGEYTDTQYF.

V usage is TRBV27 and J usage is TRBJ2-7, with 7 bases aligning to TRBD1. Germline values: CDR1 MNHEY, CDR2 SMNVEV (reference sequence). Unmatched junction bases numbered 5, after V lost 4 bases and J lost 5 bases. The CDR3 totals 13 residues. CDR3 in DNA: TGTGCCAGCAGTTCTAGACAGGGCCACGAGCAGTACGTC. Translating it yields CASSSRQGHEQYV.

This clone was observed a single time. This chain joins TRBV7-2 and TRBJ1-2; 10 bases fit TRBD1. V lost 6 bases and J lost 8; bases outside the gene matches: 9. The germline CDR1 and CDR2 sequences are SGHTA and FQGNSA. The CDR3 contains 14 residues. CDR3 residues: CASRRDRGSRGYTF. The CDR3 coding sequence is TGTGCCAGCAGACGGGACAGGGGATCGCGAGGCTACACCTTC. Based on the CDR3 plus reference TRBV7-2 and TRBJ1-2, the full variable domain is GAGVSQSPSNKVTEKGKDVELRCDPISGHTALYWYRQSLGQGLEFLIYFQGNSAPDKSGLPSDRFSAERTGGSVSTLTIQRTQQEDSAVYLCASRRDRGSRGYTFGSGTRLTVV.